These 25 T cell receptor beta chains share one sample of origin, sequenced in a study of T cell changes during pregnancy in multiple sclerosis. Clones were sequenced by immunoSEQ multiplex PCR, and TCRdb holds only the in-frame ones, with some missing. The sample has 25,000 to 30,000 clones; around nine tenths are singletons. The sequencing used CD4+ T cells from peripheral blood mononuclear cells, collected in the first trimester of pregnancy. The receptors originated from a female donor in good health, enrolled as a control in a pregnancy study.

The CDR3 region is CASGGAYNEQFF. CDR3 DNA sequence: TGTGCCAGCGGGGGGGCTTACAATGAGCAGTTCTTC. The V call is TRBV9, the J call TRBJ2-1; possibly TRBD2 for D (7 bases). Trimming left V 7 bases short and J 4 bases short, with 9 bases between. Germline CDR1 is SGDLS and CDR2 is YYNGEE. This CDR3 is 12 amino acids long.

This chain joins TRBV7-6 and TRBJ2-7, with D perhaps TRBD2 (5 bases). Germline CDR1 SGHVS, CDR2 FNYEAQ. The CDR3 extends over 15 amino acids. The V and J ends lost 1 base and 2 bases respectively, with 12 bases between them. CDR3 in amino acids: CASSLEPGSTYEQYF. The CDR3 coding sequence is TGTGCCAGCAGCTTAGAGCCGGGGTCGACCTACGAGCAGTACTTC.

This clone was observed a few times. This chain connects TRBV6-4 to TRBJ1-1; D unresolved. The CDR3 extends over 15 amino acids. Between the trimmed V and J ends, which lost 3 bases and 5 bases, there was a span of 16 bases. Germline lookup yields CDR1 MRHNA and CDR2 SNTAGT. As DNA, the CDR3 is TGTGCCAGCAGTGAGAGGGAACTGGACCCGACTGAAGCTTTCTTT. This translates into CASSERELDPTEAFF.

This chain joins TRBV12-2 and TRBJ1-6. TRBV12-2 is termed a pseudogene. The CDR3 covers 17 residues. The CDR3 reads CASRILTGSSYNSPLHF. The CDR3 region has the DNA TGTGCAAGTCGCATATTGACGGGAAGCTCCTATAATTCACCCCTCCACTTT.

This clone was detected a few times. CDR3 in DNA: TGCGCCAGCAGCCGGTCTAGCGGGGGCAATTCCTACAATGAGCAGTTCTTC. Its translation: CASSRSSGGNSYNEQFF. The chain recombines TRBV5-1 with TRBJ2-1; 10 bases are a match to TRBD2. The germline V gene encodes CDR1 SGHRS and CDR2 YFSETQ. V lost 4 bases, J lost 1 base, and 8 bases stayed unmatched. The CDR3 loop spans 17 amino acids.

The J gene is TRBJ2-7, the V gene TRBV5-8; 8 positions match TRBD1. This CDR3 has 14 residues. Per germline, CDR1 SGHTS and CDR2 YDEGEE. The J segment lost 2 bases and the V segment lost 2 bases, leaving 3 bases of the junction unmatched. The CDR3 region has the DNA TGTGCCAGCAGCTTCCGACAGGGGACCTACGAGCAGTACTTC. It is translated as CASSFRQGTYEQYF.

The chain has TRBV11-2 and TRBJ1-1, with D maybe TRBD1 (5 bases). The V and J ends lost 6 bases and 1 base respectively, with 12 bases between them. The germline CDR1 and CDR2 sequences are SGHAT and FQNNGV. The CDR3 spans 14 residues. The CDR3 region has the DNA TGTGCCAGCAGGGAGGGGTCCTGGAACACTGAAGCTTTCTTT. Its translation: CASREGSWNTEAFF.

This chain joins TRBV19 and TRBJ1-5; TRBD1 might be the D (5 bases). CDR1 is LNHDA, CDR2 SQIVND, per germline (reference sequence). The CDR3 is 14 residues long. V was shortened by 3 bases and J by 4 bases, with 10 bases between the two germline ends. The CDR3 DNA reads TGTGCCAGTAGTATTGTGCAGGGAAATCAGCCCCAGCATTTT. This sequence encodes CASSIVQGNQPQHF.

The chain uses TRBV19 and TRBJ2-5; 9 positions agree with TRBD1. This CDR3 contains 15 residues. Germline V lookup: CDR1 LNHDA, CDR2 SQIVND (reference sequence). V was clipped by 5 bases and J by 5 bases; unmatched bases: 9. The CDR3 loop is CASSGPQGAGETQYF. CDR3 in DNA: TGTGCCAGTAGTGGACCACAGGGGGCCGGGGAGACCCAGTACTTC.

The rearrangement uses TRBV28 and TRBJ1-2, with D perhaps TRBD1 (6 bases). The CDR3 is 13 residues long. The ends were cut back, 2 bases at V and 9 bases at J, with 13 bases in the middle. Germline V gene sequence: CDR1 MDHEN, CDR2 SYDVKM. Written as DNA, the CDR3 is TGTGCCAGCAGTTTAGGACAGATATGGAGCTACACCTTC. Translating gives CASSLGQIWSYTF.

This rearrangement joins TRBV6-5 to TRBJ1-5; a possible D gene is TRBD1 (5 bases). The CDR3 has 14 residues. V shed 2 bases and J shed 5 bases, with 10 bases lying between them. The germline V gene encodes CDR1 MNHEY and CDR2 SVGAGI. In DNA form, the CDR3 reads TGTGCCAGCAGTTACGATGGCAGGGATCAGCCCCAGCATTTT. Its translation: CASSYDGRDQPQHF.

A remark on this clone: Other DNA variants within this sample encode the same CDR3. The rearrangement links TRBV10-3 to TRBJ1-2; 9 bases are a match to TRBD1. The germline CDR1 and CDR2 sequences are ENHRY and SYGVKD. The V and J ends lost 3 bases and 4 bases, in that order; junction bases with no gene match: 6. This CDR3 region has 15 residues. Written as DNA, the CDR3 is TGTGCCATCAGTGAAGGACAGGGGAAACTCTATGGCTACACCTTC. This codes for CAISEGQGKLYGYTF.

The chain is built from TRBV30 and TRBJ1-2, with D possibly TRBD1 on 5 matching bases. The V end was cut by 2 bases, the J end by 4 bases, with 14 bases between. CDR3 size: 14 residues. From germline, CDR1 is GTSNPN and CDR2 SVGIG (reference sequence). In DNA form, the CDR3 reads TGTGCCTGGAGTCGCCCCAGACAGCTCTATGGCTACACCTTC. As protein: CAWSRPRQLYGYTF.

V and J are TRBV27 and TRBJ2-7; 7 bases map to TRBD1. The CDR3 contains 16 residues. Germline V CDR1 and CDR2: MNHEY, SMNVEV (reference sequence). The J segment lost 4 bases and the V segment lost 9 bases, leaving 18 bases of the junction unmatched. The CDR3 loop reads CARTLEGNRGYYEQYF. The CDR3 nucleotides are TGTGCCAGGACACTCGAAGGAAACAGGGGCTATTACGAGCAGTACTTC.

V is TRBV29-1 and J is TRBJ1-1; D not resolved. In germline, CDR1 is SQVTM, CDR2 ANQGSEA. Trimming left V 6 bases short and J 6 bases short, with 14 bases between. CDR3 length: 12 amino acids. CDR3 bases: TGCAGCGTCGTGGTGAGTGTCGCTGAAGCTTTCTTT. Translated: CSVVVSVAEAFF.

The rearrangement links TRBV7-8 to TRBJ2-1; weak D call: TRBD2 (5 bases). The V end was cut by 3 bases, the J end by 5 bases, with 8 bases between. Germline CDR1 and CDR2: SGHVS and FQNEAQ. CDR3 size: 13 residues. This CDR3 is CASSFNGDNEQFF. CDR3 DNA sequence: TGTGCCAGCAGCTTCAACGGGGACAATGAGCAGTTCTTC.

The V and J genes are TRBV5-1 and TRBJ2-3; TRBD2 matches at 10 bases. The V and J ends lost 2 bases and 3 bases, in that order; junction bases with no gene match: 3. The length of the CDR3 is 15 residues. Per the germline V gene, CDR1 is SGHRS and CDR2 is YFSETQ. This CDR3 is CASSLQREGTDTQYF. Written as DNA, the CDR3 is TGCGCCAGCAGCTTACAGCGGGAGGGGACAGATACGCAGTATTTT.

CDR3 in amino acids: CASSVKVAGGELFF. CDR3 DNA sequence: TGTGCCAGCAGCGTGAAGGTGGCGGGCGGGGAGCTGTTTTTT. This chain links TRBV9 with TRBJ2-2; D is perhaps TRBD2 (5 bases). Germline V gives CDR1 SGDLS, CDR2 YYNGEE. This CDR3 comprises 14 residues. The V gene lost 2 bases and the J gene lost 7 bases, with 12 bases spanning the gap.

J is TRBJ2-5 and V is TRBV4-1; TRBD1 aligns across 7 bases. Trimming at V came to 0 bases and at J to 2 bases, leaving 6 bases not matched to a gene. The CDR3 spans 16 residues. Germline CDR1 MGHRA, CDR2 YSYEKL. The CDR3, as DNA: TGCGCCAGCAGCCAAGAGGGGACAGCGGTACAAGAGACCCAGTACTTC. This encodes CASSQEGTAVQETQYF.

The V and J genes are TRBV18 and TRBJ1-1; no clear D. Trimming took off 2 bases at V and 1 base at J, with 8 bases between the two ends. This CDR3 has 14 residues. Per the germline V gene, CDR1 is KGHSH and CDR2 is LQKENI. The CDR3 sequence: CASSPTGANTEAFF. In nucleotides, the CDR3 is TGTGCCAGCTCACCAACCGGAGCGAACACTGAAGCTTTCTTT.

This clone was seen only once. The chain employs TRBV5-1 and TRBJ1-6; no clear D. The V end was cut by 5 bases, the J end by 7 bases, with 13 bases between. CDR3 length: 14 residues. Germline values: CDR1 SGHRS, CDR2 YFSETQ. CDR3 protein: CASRLDRENSPLHF. In nucleotides, the CDR3 is TGCGCCAGCAGACTTGACCGGGAAAATTCACCCCTCCACTTT.

Concerning this clone itself: One end of the junction fails to match germline, which may point to a read error. The V and J genes are TRBV5-1 and TRBJ1-6; possible D gene TRBD1, 6 bases. CDR3 length equals 15 residues. Germline V gene sequence: CDR1 SGHRS, CDR2 YFSETQ. CDR3 in amino acids: CASSLARGAGSPPHF. CDR3 nucleotides: TGCGCCAGCAGCTTGGCACGGGGGGCAGGTTCACCCCCCCACTTT.

The rearrangement uses TRBV29-1 and TRBJ1-4, with a possible D match to TRBD1 (6 bases). This CDR3 contains 12 residues. Germline CDR1 is SQVTM and CDR2 is ANQGSEA. Trimming pared 4 bases from V and 8 bases from J, leaving 11 bases between. For the CDR3, the DNA is TGCAGCGTTGTGGGGGCTGACGAAAAACTGTTTTTT. This gives the protein CSVVGADEKLFF.

The chain combines TRBV5-1 with TRBJ2-2, with D possibly TRBD1 on 5 matching bases. Germline-derived CDR1 and CDR2 are SGHRS and YFSETQ. V was pared by 5 bases and J by 0 bases, with 14 bases between. The CDR3 covers 16 residues. The CDR3 reads CASSSAGPPNTGELFF. CDR3 bases: TGCGCCAGCAGTTCAGCAGGGCCACCGAACACCGGGGAGCTGTTTTTT.

This rearrangement joins TRBV19 to TRBJ2-3; 8 positions agree with TRBD1. Germline lookup yields CDR1 LNHDA and CDR2 SQIVND (reference sequence). CDR3 length: 15 residues. The junction had 15 bases not matched to a gene; V was cut back by 6 bases and J by 10 bases. DNA for the CDR3: TGTGCCAGTAGAACCCTTGACAGGGGACAGGTCGCGCAGTATTTT. This codes for CASRTLDRGQVAQYF.